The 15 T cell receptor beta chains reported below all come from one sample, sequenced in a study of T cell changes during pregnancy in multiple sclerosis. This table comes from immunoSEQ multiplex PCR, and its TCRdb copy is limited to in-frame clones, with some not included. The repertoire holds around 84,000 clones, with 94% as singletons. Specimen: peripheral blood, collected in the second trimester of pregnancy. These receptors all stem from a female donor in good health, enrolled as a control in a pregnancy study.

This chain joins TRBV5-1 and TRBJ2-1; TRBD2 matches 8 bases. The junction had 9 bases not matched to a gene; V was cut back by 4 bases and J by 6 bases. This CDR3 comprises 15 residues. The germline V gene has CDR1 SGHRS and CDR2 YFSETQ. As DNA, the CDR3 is TGCGCCAGCAGCCCTAGGACGGGGGGGACCAATGAGCAGTTCTTC. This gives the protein CASSPRTGGTNEQFF.

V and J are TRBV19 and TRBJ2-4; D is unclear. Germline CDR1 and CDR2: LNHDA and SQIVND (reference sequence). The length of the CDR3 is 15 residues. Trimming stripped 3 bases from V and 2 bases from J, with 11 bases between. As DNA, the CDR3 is TGTGCCAGTAGTATCCCAAGCTCCCCCAAAAACATTCAGTACTTC. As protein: CASSIPSSPKNIQYF.

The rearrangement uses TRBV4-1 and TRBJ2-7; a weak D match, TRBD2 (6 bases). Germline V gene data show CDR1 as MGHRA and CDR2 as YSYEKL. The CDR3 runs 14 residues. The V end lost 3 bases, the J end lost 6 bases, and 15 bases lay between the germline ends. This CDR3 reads CASSQAGSAREQYF. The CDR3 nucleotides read TGCGCCAGCAGCCAGGCGGGATCCGCCCGCGAGCAGTACTTC.

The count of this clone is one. This CDR3 reads CASRQGAVGTGELFF. The CDR3 DNA reads TGTGCCAGTAGACAGGGGGCGGTGGGGACCGGGGAGCTGTTTTTT. The chain is built from TRBV19 and TRBJ2-2; 9 bases map to TRBD1. The CDR3 extends over 15 amino acids. CDR1 and CDR2 from the germline V gene are LNHDA and SQIVND (reference sequence). Trimming at V came to 6 bases and at J to 5 bases, leaving 7 bases not matched to a gene.

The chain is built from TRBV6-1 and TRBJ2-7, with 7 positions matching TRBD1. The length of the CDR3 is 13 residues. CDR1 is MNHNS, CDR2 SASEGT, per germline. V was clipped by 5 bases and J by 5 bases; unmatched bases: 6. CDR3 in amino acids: CASSNQGVNEQYF. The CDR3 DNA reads TGTGCCAGCAGTAATCAGGGGGTGAACGAGCAGTACTTC.

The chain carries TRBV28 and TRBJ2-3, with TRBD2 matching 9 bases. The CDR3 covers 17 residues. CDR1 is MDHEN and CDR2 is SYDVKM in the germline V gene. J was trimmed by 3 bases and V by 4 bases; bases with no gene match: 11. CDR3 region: CASSSSPGLANTDTQYF. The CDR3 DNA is TGTGCCAGCAGTTCCTCCCCGGGACTAGCCAATACAGATACGCAGTATTTT.

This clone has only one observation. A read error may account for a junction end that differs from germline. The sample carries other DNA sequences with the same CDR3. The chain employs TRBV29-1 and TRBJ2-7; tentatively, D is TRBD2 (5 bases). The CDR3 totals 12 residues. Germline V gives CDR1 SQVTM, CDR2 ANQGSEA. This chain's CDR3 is CSGLTPPNEQYF. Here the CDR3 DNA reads TGCAGTGGACTGACACCTCCCAACGAGCAGTATTTC.

This CDR3 reads CASRTGTRNTGELFF. CDR3 coding DNA: TGTGCCAGCAGAACCGGGACTAGGAACACCGGGGAGCTGTTTTTT. The chain carries TRBV28 and TRBJ2-2; the match to TRBD2 covers 8 bases. J lost 1 base, V lost 6 bases, and 4 bases had no gene match. There are 15 residues in the CDR3. The germline V gene encodes CDR1 MDHEN and CDR2 SYDVKM.

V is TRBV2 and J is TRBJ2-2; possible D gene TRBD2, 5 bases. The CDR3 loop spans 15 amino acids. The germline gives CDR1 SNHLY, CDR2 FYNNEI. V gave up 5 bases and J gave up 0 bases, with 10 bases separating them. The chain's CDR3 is CASSHEGANTGELFF. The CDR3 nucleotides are TGTGCCAGCAGTCACGAGGGAGCGAACACCGGGGAGCTGTTTTTT.

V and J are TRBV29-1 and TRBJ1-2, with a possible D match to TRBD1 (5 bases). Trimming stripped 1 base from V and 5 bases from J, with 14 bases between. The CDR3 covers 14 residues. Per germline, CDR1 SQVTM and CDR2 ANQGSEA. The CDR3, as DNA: TGCAGCGTTGAAGTGGGACGCGCGGGATATGGCTACACCTTC. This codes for CSVEVGRAGYGYTF.

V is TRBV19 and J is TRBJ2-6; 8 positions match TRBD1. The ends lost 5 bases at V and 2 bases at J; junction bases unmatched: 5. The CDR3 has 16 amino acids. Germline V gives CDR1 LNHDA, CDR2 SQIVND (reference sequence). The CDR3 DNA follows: TGTGCCAGTAGTCTGAAACAGGGGGCTGGGGCCAACGTCCTGACTTTC. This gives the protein CASSLKQGAGANVLTF.

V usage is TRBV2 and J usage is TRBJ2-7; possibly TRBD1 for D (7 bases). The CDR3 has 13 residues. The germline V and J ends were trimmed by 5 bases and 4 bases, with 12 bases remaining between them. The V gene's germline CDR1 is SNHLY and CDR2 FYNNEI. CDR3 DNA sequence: TGTGCCAGCAGTTACAGGGGAGGTTACGAGCAGTACTTC. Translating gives CASSYRGGYEQYF.

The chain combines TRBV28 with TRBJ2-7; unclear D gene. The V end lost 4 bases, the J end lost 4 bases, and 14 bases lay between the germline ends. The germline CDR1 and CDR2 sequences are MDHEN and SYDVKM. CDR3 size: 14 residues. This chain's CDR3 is CASSSLGGLYEQYF. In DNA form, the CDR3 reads TGTGCCAGCAGTTCCCTTGGCGGCTTGTACGAGCAGTACTTC.

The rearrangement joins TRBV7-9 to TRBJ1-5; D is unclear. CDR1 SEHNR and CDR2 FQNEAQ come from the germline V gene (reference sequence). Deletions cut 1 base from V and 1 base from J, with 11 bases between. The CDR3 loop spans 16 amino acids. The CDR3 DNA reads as TGTGCCAGCAGCTTAGGTGAAGGGAGAAGCAATCAGCCCCAGCATTTT. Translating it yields CASSLGEGRSNQPQHF.

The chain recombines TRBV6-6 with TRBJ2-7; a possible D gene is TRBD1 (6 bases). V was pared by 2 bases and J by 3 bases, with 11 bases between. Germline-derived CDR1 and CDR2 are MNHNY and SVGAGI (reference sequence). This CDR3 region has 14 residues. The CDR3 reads CASSYGQTGYEQYF. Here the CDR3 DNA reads TGTGCCAGCAGTTACGGTCAGACAGGCTACGAGCAGTACTTC.